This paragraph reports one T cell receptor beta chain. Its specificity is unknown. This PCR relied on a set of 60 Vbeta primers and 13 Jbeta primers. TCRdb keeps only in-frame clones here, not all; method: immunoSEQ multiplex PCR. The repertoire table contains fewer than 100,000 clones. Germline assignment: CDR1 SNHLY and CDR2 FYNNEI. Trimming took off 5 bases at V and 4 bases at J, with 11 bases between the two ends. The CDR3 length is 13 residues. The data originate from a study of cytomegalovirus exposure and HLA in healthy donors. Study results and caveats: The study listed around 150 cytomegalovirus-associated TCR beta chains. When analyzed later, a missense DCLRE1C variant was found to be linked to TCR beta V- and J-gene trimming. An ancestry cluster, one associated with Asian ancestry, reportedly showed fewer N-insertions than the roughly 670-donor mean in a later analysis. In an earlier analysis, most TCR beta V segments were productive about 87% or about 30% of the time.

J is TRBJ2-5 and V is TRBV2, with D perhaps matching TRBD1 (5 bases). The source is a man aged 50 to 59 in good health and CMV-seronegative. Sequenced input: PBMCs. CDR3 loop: CASSTDSLETQYF. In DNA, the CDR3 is TGTGCCAGCAGTACCGACAGTTTAGAGACCCAGTACTTC.